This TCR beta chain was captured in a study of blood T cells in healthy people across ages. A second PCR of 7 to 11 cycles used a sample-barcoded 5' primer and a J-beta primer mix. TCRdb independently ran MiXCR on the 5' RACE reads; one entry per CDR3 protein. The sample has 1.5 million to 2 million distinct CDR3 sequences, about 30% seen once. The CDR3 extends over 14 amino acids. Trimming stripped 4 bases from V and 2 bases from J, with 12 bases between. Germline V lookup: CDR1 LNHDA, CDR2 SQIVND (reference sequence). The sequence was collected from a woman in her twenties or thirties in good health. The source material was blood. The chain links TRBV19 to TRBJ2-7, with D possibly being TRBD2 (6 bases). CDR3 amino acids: CASSTASGAYEQYF. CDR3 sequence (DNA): TGTGCCAGTAGTACAGCGTCGGGGGCCTACGAGCAGTACTTC.